Listed below are T cell receptor beta chains from one sample, sequenced in a study of beta chain features in type 1 diabetes. The method was immunoSEQ multiplex PCR; TCRdb's version includes in-frame clones alone and lacks a portion of them. The sample has about 370,000 clones, around 10% seen once. The sequencing input was central memory CD4+ T cells from blood. All receptors come from a man aged 30 to 39 with type 1 diabetes. The CDR3 runs from the conserved cysteine through the conserved F or W.

j_call: TRBJ1-4; v_call: TRBV7-9; cdr3_aa: CASSPGTVNGEKLFF
j_call: TRBJ2-3; v_call: TRBV28; cdr3_aa: CASSKADTDTQYF
j_call: TRBJ2-1; v_call: TRBV7-3; cdr3_aa: CASSPGSSYNEQFF
j_call: TRBJ1-2; v_call: TRBV7-9; cdr3_aa: CASSRWATGRGEGYTF
j_call: TRBJ2-2; v_call: TRBV6-1; cdr3_aa: CATKDSNTGELFF
j_call: TRBJ1-2; v_call: TRBV11-2; cdr3_aa: CASSLTGRGYGYTF
j_call: TRBJ2-5; v_call: TRBV28; cdr3_aa: CASRVPPQETQYF
j_call: TRBJ2-2; v_call: TRBV9; cdr3_aa: CASSVVPLNTGELFF
j_call: TRBJ1-5; v_call: TRBV6-1; cdr3_aa: CASRRGGSNQPQHF
j_call: TRBJ1-4; v_call: TRBV4-2; cdr3_aa: CASSQGGWNWGF
j_call: TRBJ2-1; v_call: TRBV7-9; cdr3_aa: CASSLAQREWTYNEQFF
j_call: TRBJ2-7; v_call: TRBV6-1; cdr3_aa: CASSPPGKFYEQYF
j_call: TRBJ1-2; v_call: TRBV7-9; cdr3_aa: CASSLATAPAGYTF
j_call: TRBJ2-1; v_call: TRBV2; cdr3_aa: CASSVSGAYNEQFF
j_call: NA; v_call: TRBV28; cdr3_aa: CASRATGTDSYEQYF
j_call: TRBJ2-7; v_call: TRBV5-1; cdr3_aa: CASARSEWYYEQYF
j_call: TRBJ1-5; v_call: TRBV27; cdr3_aa: CASSLVATGGRSNQPQHF
j_call: TRBJ1-3; v_call: TRBV2; cdr3_aa: CASSYPSSGNTIYF
j_call: TRBJ2-5; v_call: TRBV7-7; cdr3_aa: CASSLQGRMETQYF
j_call: TRBJ1-1; v_call: TRBV18; cdr3_aa: CASSPYREGTEAFF
j_call: NA; v_call: TRBV28; cdr3_aa: CASSPQGYEQYF
j_call: TRBJ1-2; v_call: TRBV7-9; cdr3_aa: CASSSASQGHYGYTF
j_call: TRBJ1-2; v_call: TRBV27; cdr3_aa: CASSLNGGGGYTF
j_call: TRBJ2-7; v_call: TRBV7-3; cdr3_aa: CASSPDGVKQYF
j_call: TRBJ2-1; v_call: TRBV28; cdr3_aa: CASSLSSSGNYNEQFF
j_call: TRBJ1-4; v_call: TRBV2; cdr3_aa: CASRAPPGQGSEKLFF
j_call: TRBJ2-7; v_call: TRBV6-5; cdr3_aa: CASRSGGSYEQYF
j_call: TRBJ2-7; v_call: TRBV5-1; cdr3_aa: CASSVTGSLYEQYF
j_call: TRBJ1-2; v_call: TRBV9; cdr3_aa: CASSASVTNYGYTF